This is a list of T cell receptor beta chains from one sample in a study of blood T cell repertoires in COVID-19. This table comes from immunoSEQ multiplex PCR, and its TCRdb copy is limited to in-frame clones, with some not included. Seen here are about 210,000 clones, about 80% observed once, and the top ten hold roughly 2.5%. The material sequenced was peripheral blood. The receptor source for this set is a middle-aged woman with active or convalescent COVID-19. Each CDR3 is given with its conserved first and last residue. The D gene is left open where the match is weak. Part of the rows lack a size; the others show once, few, many or a class for expanded clones.

>.|TRBJ2-2|15|TRBD1|TRBV27
TGTGCCAGCAGTACACGGGACAGGGGATCTGGGGAGCTGTTTTTT
CASSTRDRGSGELFF
>.|TRBJ1-5|16|.|TRBV24-1
TGTGCCACCAGTGATTCTACAGGGACCTACAATCAGCCCCAGCATTTT
CATSDSTGTYNQPQHF
>once|TRBJ1-5|16|.|TRBV7-8
TGTGCCAGCAGCGTCTCTAACAGGGCGGTGAATCAGCCCCAGCATTTT
CASSVSNRAVNQPQHF
>once|TRBJ2-7|14|.|TRBV7-2
TGTGCCAGCAGCGTGGGCCCACGGGGGTACGAGCAGTACTTC
CASSVGPRGYEQYF
>.|TRBJ2-1|15|TRBD2|TRBV19
TGTGCCAGTAGCGCTTCTAGCGGGGACTACAATGAGCAGTTCTTC
CASSASSGDYNEQFF
>.|TRBJ2-2|15|TRBD2|TRBV5-4
TGTGCCAGCAGCCCGAGCGGGAGGGGCACCGGGGAGCTGTTTTTT
CASSPSGRGTGELFF
>.|TRBJ1-4|14|TRBD1|TRBV19
TGTGCCAGTGGGTTAACAGGGGGGAAAGAAAAACTGTTTTTT
CASGLTGGKEKLFF
>few|TRBJ1-6|14|.|TRBV6-5
TGTGCCAGCAGATCAAATCCGACAGCCGTACCCCTCCACTTT
CASRSNPTAVPLHF
>.|TRBJ2-5|14|TRBD1|TRBV5-1
TGCGCCAGCAGCGGCGGACAGGTCCAAGAGACCCAGTACTTC
CASSGGQVQETQYF
>.|TRBJ2-1|13|TRBD1|TRBV7-2
TGTGCCAGCAGCTTGGGCACAGGGGATGAGCAGTTCTTC
CASSLGTGDEQFF
>.|TRBJ2-2|19|TRBD2|TRBV2
TGTGCCAGCAGTGGTTATGGGACTAGCGGGAGTCCGAACACCGGGGAGCTGTTTTTT
CASSGYGTSGSPNTGELFF
>.|TRBJ1-1|17|TRBD1|TRBV19
TGTGCCAGTAGGAACCGGGACAGGGCTACTCAGGGGACTGAAGCTTTCTTT
CASRNRDRATQGTEAFF
>.|TRBJ2-3|14|.|TRBV21-1
TGTGCCAGCAGCAAAGGGGGCTCCACAGATACGCAGTATTTT
CASSKGGSTDTQYF
>once|TRBJ1-2|13|.|TRBV2
TGTGCCAGCAGTGAAACAGCCAACTATGGCTACACCTTC
CASSETANYGYTF
>.|TRBJ1-1|13|TRBD1|TRBV6-5
TGTGCCAGCTTTGGACAGGGCGACACTGAAGCTTTCTTT
CASFGQGDTEAFF
>.|TRBJ1-2|16|.|TRBV19
TGTGCCAGTAGTATATGGGATGGAGGGATTAGAAGTGGCTACACCTTC
CASSIWDGGIRSGYTF
>.|TRBJ1-1|15|TRBD1|TRBV18
TGTGCCAGCTCCATTGGACAGGTTGATGGCACTGAAGCTTTCTTT
CASSIGQVDGTEAFF
>.|TRBJ1-2|15|.|TRBV3-1/TRBV3-2
TGTGCCAGCAGCCAAGATCTGGCCGCAAACTATGGCTACACCTTC
CASSQDLAANYGYTF
>.|TRBJ1-1|14|.|TRBV30
TGTGCCTGGAAAGGGCAAGGGGGGGAACCTGAAGCTTTCTTT
CAWKGQGGEPEAFF
>.|TRBJ2-7|12|.|TRBV14
TGTGCCAGCAGCTTCGTCTCCTACGAGCAGTACTTC
CASSFVSYEQYF
>few|TRBJ2-2|16|TRBD2|TRBV5-1
TGCGCCAGCAGCCCGAGACTAGCGGGAGGGGTCGGGGAGCTGTTTTTT
CASSPRLAGGVGELFF
>.|TRBJ2-5|15|TRBD2|TRBV5-1
TGCGCCAGCCATATGGGAGGGACTCGACAAGAGACCCAGTACTTC
CASHMGGTRQETQYF
>.|TRBJ1-3|14|.|TRBV6-4
TGTGCCAGCAGCTTGGGGGGGGCTGGAAACACCATATATTTT
CASSLGGAGNTIYF
>.|TRBJ2-1|19|TRBD2|TRBV5-1
TGCGCCAGCAGCTTGGAACTCGGGAGGGATCCCCCCCGCTACAATGAGCAGTTCTTC
CASSLELGRDPPRYNEQFF
>.|TRBJ2-5|15|TRBD2|TRBV5-4
TGTGCCAGCAGCTTGGGACTAGCGGGGCAAGAGACCCAGTACTTC
CASSLGLAGQETQYF
>.|TRBJ2-6|17|TRBD1|TRBV9
TGTGCCAGCAGCGCCGGACAGGGGATCTCTGGGGCCAACGTCCTGACTTTC
CASSAGQGISGANVLTF
>.|TRBJ2-7|14|.|TRBV28
TGTGCCAGCAGTGAGTTGCCAGGGGCCTACGAGCAGTACTTC
CASSELPGAYEQYF
>.|TRBJ2-7|14|TRBD1|TRBV6-5
TGTGCCAGCACCGACGGGACAGGGGTAGACGAGCAGTACTTC
CASTDGTGVDEQYF
>.|TRBJ1-5|16|.|TRBV3-1/TRBV3-2
TGTGCCAGCAGCCAAGGCAGGACAGATTACTATCAGCCCCAGCATTTT
CASSQGRTDYYQPQHF
>.|TRBJ2-7|16|.|TRBV4-1
TGCGCCAGCAGCCAAGAAGGTCAGGCCGGTGCATACGAGCAGTACTTC
CASSQEGQAGAYEQYF
>.|TRBJ1-4|14|.|TRBV4-2
TGTGCCAGCAGCCAAGAGATCGGTAATGAAAAACTGTTTTTT
CASSQEIGNEKLFF
>.|TRBJ2-5|14|.|TRBV5-1
TGCGCCAGCAGCTCCCGTGGCGGGAAAGAGACCCAGTACTTC
CASSSRGGKETQYF
>.|TRBJ1-2|11|.|TRBV10-3
TGTGCCATCAGTGAAGGGGCGGGCTACACCTTC
CAISEGAGYTF
>.|TRBJ1-1|13|.|TRBV6-5
TGTGCCAGCAGTTACTCGGCCTACACTGAAGCTTTCTTT
CASSYSAYTEAFF
>.|TRBJ2-2|18|TRBD2|TRBV2
TGTGCCAGCAGTGAAGCGCTTCTAGGCGGGGGGAACACCGGGGAGCTGTTTTTT
CASSEALLGGGNTGELFF
>.|TRBJ1-1|17|.|TRBV3-1/TRBV3-2
TGTGCCAGCAGCCAAGTATCTGTGGGGCCCATGAACACTGAAGCTTTCTTT
CASSQVSVGPMNTEAFF
>once|TRBJ1-5|13|TRBD1|TRBV2
TGTGCCAGCAGGCCCACAGGGGATCAGCCCCAGCATTTT
CASRPTGDQPQHF
>.|TRBJ2-1|15|.|TRBV3-1/TRBV3-2
TGTGCCAGCAGCCAGGCCGGGGTTAGCTCGGGTGAGCAGTTCTTC
CASSQAGVSSGEQFF
>.|TRBJ2-3|17|TRBD2|TRBV4-2
TGTGCCAGCAGCCCGGGACTAGCGGGAGCAACGGCAGATACGCAGTATTTT
CASSPGLAGATADTQYF
>once|TRBJ1-1|13|.|TRBV5-6
TGTGCCAGCAGCTTTGGGGGCAACACTGAAGCTTTCTTT
CASSFGGNTEAFF
>.|TRBJ2-1|15|.|TRBV19
TGTGCCAGTAGTATAGGACTTTCTCCAGTGAATGAGCAGTTCTTC
CASSIGLSPVNEQFF
>.|TRBJ2-1|16|TRBD1|TRBV6-4
TGTGCCAGCAGTTTTTTCCGGACAGGAGCCCACAATGAGCAGTTCTTC
CASSFFRTGAHNEQFF
>.|TRBJ2-7|15|TRBD2|TRBV11-3
TGTGCCAGCAGCTGGGGTCGTGGCGGGAGAGATGAGCAGTACTTC
CASSWGRGGRDEQYF
>once|TRBJ2-1|14|.|TRBV5-1
TGCGCCAGCAGCGAGGGAGCCCCCTACAATGAGCAGTTCTTC
CASSEGAPYNEQFF
>.|TRBJ1-1|14|.|TRBV19
TGTGCCAGTAGTCTCGGCGGGATGAACACTGAAGCTTTCTTT
CASSLGGMNTEAFF
>.|TRBJ1-2|12|TRBD1|TRBV28
TGTGCCAGCACGGGACAGAATACCGGCTACACCTTC
CASTGQNTGYTF
>.|TRBJ2-1|15|.|TRBV19
TGTGCCAGTAGGGGGCTGGGGGACTCCAACAATGAGCAGTTCTTC
CASRGLGDSNNEQFF